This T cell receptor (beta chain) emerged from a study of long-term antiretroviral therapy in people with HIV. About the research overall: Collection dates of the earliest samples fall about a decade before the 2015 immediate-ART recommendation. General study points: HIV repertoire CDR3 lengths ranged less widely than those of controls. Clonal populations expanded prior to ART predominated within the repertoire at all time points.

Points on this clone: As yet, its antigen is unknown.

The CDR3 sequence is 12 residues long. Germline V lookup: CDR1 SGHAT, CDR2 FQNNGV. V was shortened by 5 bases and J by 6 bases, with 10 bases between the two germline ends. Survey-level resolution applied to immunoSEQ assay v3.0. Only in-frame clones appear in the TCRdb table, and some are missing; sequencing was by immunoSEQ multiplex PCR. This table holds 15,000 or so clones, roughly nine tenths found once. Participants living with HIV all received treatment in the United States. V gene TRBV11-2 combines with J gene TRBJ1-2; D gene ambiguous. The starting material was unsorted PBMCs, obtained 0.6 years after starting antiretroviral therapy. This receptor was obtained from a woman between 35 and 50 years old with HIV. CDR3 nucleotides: TGTGCCAGCAGCCCTGAAGGGCATGGCTACACCTTC. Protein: CASSPEGHGYTF.